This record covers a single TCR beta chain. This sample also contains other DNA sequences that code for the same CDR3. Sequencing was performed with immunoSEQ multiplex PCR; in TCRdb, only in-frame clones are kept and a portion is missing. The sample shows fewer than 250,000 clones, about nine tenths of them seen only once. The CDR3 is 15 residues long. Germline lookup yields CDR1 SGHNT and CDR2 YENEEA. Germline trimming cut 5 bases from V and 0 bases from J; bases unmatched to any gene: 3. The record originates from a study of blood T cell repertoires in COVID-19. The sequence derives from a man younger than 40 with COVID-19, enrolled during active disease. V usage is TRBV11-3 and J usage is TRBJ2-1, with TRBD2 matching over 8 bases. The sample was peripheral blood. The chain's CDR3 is CASSLGTSSYNEQFF. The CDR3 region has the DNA TGTGCCAGCAGCCTCGGGACTAGCTCCTACAATGAGCAGTTCTTC.